Following are 28 T cell receptor beta chains from one sample sequenced in a study of shared clonotypes between healthy human individuals. TCRdb keeps only in-frame clones here, not all; method: immunoSEQ multiplex PCR. The profile covers about 2.1 million clones, with about 93% appearing a single time and less than 2% taken by the ten largest. Selected positively for CCR7 and CD45RO-negative, naive CD8 cells excluded terminally differentiated effector memory CD45RA+ cells. The sample was naive CD8+ T cells from PBMCs. The receptors stem from a man between 18 and 35 years old in good health. Some clones in this sample may be carry-over from other donors' samples.

V gene TRBV11-2 combines with J gene TRBJ2-7, with D possibly being TRBD1 or TRBD2 (6 bases each). CDR1 SGHAT and CDR2 FQNNGV come from the germline V gene. Trimming took off 3 bases at V and 0 bases at J, with 12 bases between the two ends. The CDR3 totals 15 residues. As DNA, the CDR3 is TGTGCCAGCAGCTTTTCGGGGGACAACTCCTACGAGCAGTACTTC. Its translation: CASSFSGDNSYEQYF.

V gene TRBV10-3 combines with J gene TRBJ1-3, with D maybe TRBD1 (6 bases). The germline CDR1 and CDR2 sequences are ENHRY and SYGVKD. The CDR3 runs 17 residues. Trimming took 6 bases from V and 0 from J, leaving 18 bases between them. Here the CDR3 DNA reads TGTGCCATCAGGGACAGCTCCATCGAAGTCTCTGGAAACACCATATATTTT. Protein product: CAIRDSSIEVSGNTIYF.

V and J are TRBV2 and TRBJ1-5, with D possibly TRBD1 on 5 matching bases. The length of the CDR3 is 16 residues. V lost 3 bases, J lost 7 bases, and 19 bases lay in between. Looked up from germline, CDR1 is SNHLY and CDR2 is FYNNEI. The CDR3 is CASSDGFWAGRQPQHF. The DNA for the CDR3 is TGTGCCAGCAGTGATGGTTTCTGGGCAGGGAGGCAGCCCCAGCATTTT. Looking up the rest from reference TRBV2 and TRBJ1-5 gives the full variable domain: EPEVTQTPSHQVTQMGQEVILRCVPISNHLYFYWYRQILGQKVEFLVSFYNNEISEKSEIFDDQFSVERPDGSNFTLKIRSTKLEDSAMYFCASSDGFWAGRQPQHFGDGTRLSIL.

J is TRBJ1-2 and V is TRBV5-1; possible D gene TRBD1, 6 bases. The V gene's germline CDR1 is SGHRS and CDR2 YFSETQ. CDR3 length: 14 amino acids. Trimming cost V 0 bases and J 6 bases, with 12 bases left between them. This CDR3 is CASSLGGGLNGYTF. The CDR3 DNA follows: TGCGCCAGCAGCTTGGGTGGGGGGCTGAATGGCTACACCTTC.

In the case of this clone: The sample carries other DNA sequences with the same CDR3. The rearrangement joins TRBV29-1 to TRBJ2-2; D gene ambiguous. The length of the CDR3 is 11 residues. Germline CDR1 reads SQVTM; CDR2 reads ANQGSEA. V lost 3 bases to trimming and J lost 4 bases, with 3 bases between them. The DNA for the CDR3 is TGCAGCGTTGACACCACCGGGGAGCTGTTTTTT. Translation: CSVDTTGELFF.

The CDR3 loop reads CASSENLAGVSYEQYF. CDR3 DNA: TGTGCCAGCAGTGAAAATCTAGCGGGAGTCTCCTACGAGCAGTACTTC. The chain has TRBV2 and TRBJ2-7; 10 bases align to TRBD2. The CDR3 consists of 16 residues. V lost 2 bases, J lost 0 bases, and 4 bases stayed unmatched. CDR1 is SNHLY, CDR2 FYNNEI, per germline.

V usage is TRBV9 and J usage is TRBJ2-2; D unclear. This CDR3 spans 15 amino acids. Germline V gives CDR1 SGDLS, CDR2 YYNGEE. V was clipped by 0 bases and J by 7 bases, with 13 bases between them. Written as DNA, the CDR3 is TGTGCCAGCAGCGTAGGGAAAGCGACGAACGGGGAGCTGTTTTTT. Encoded protein: CASSVGKATNGELFF.

Points on this clone: The same CDR3 is also encoded by other DNA sequences in this sample. The genes are TRBV9 and TRBJ2-7; D not resolved. The CDR3 runs 15 residues. Germline values: CDR1 SGDLS, CDR2 YYNGEE. V dropped 0 bases and J dropped 0 bases, with 10 bases sitting between them. The CDR3 loop reads CASSVGSSGSYEQYF. DNA for the CDR3: TGTGCCAGCAGCGTAGGGTCTAGTGGCTCCTACGAGCAGTACTTC.

The chain joins TRBV7-3 to TRBJ2-2; 7 bases fit TRBD2. The V and J ends lost 3 bases and 4 bases, in that order; junction bases with no gene match: 8. This CDR3 is 16 amino acids long. Germline assignment: CDR1 SGHTA and CDR2 FQGTGA. CDR3 amino acids: CASSFKGGSPTGELFF. CDR3 sequence (DNA): TGTGCCAGCAGCTTTAAGGGCGGGAGTCCCACCGGGGAGCTGTTTTTT.

This chain joins TRBV9 and TRBJ2-3; tentative D call: TRBD2 (5 bases). The V and J ends lost 4 bases and 5 bases respectively, with 17 bases between them. Germline lookup yields CDR1 SGDLS and CDR2 YYNGEE. The CDR3 covers 15 residues. CDR3 nucleotides: TGTGCCAGCAGCCCCGAGGGAGTACCGGGAGATACGCAGTATTTT. Its translation is CASSPEGVPGDTQYF.

The chain employs TRBV6-1 and TRBJ2-7; D may be TRBD2 (5 bases). Germline V gives CDR1 MNHNS, CDR2 SASEGT. Trimming removed 4 bases from V and 4 bases from J, with 20 bases in between. This CDR3 is 16 amino acids long. This CDR3 reads CASSAYVPRVGYEQYF. The CDR3 bases are TGTGCCAGCAGTGCGTATGTTCCGCGGGTCGGTTACGAGCAGTACTTC.

J is TRBJ2-3 and V is TRBV7-9; unclear D gene. This CDR3 contains 15 residues. Per germline, CDR1 SEHNR and CDR2 FQNEAQ (reference sequence). V was pared by 5 bases and J by 4 bases, with 16 bases between. This CDR3 is CASSPRSAAADTQYF. CDR3 bases: TGTGCCAGCAGCCCCCGAAGCGCCGCCGCAGATACGCAGTATTTT.

The V call is TRBV6-1, the J call TRBJ2-3; TRBD2 might be the D (5 bases). Trimming removed 3 bases at V and 3 bases at J, with 13 bases between. The length of the CDR3 is 15 residues. The V gene's germline CDR1 is MNHNS and CDR2 SASEGT. The CDR3 sequence: CASSEPEEMTDTQYF. The CDR3 nucleotides are TGTGCCAGCAGTGAGCCGGAGGAGATGACAGATACGCAGTATTTT.

The chain joins TRBV7-2 to TRBJ2-7, with unresolved D. Germline-derived CDR1 and CDR2 are SGHTA and FQGNSA. The CDR3 sequence is 14 residues long. Trimming left V 1 base short and J 0 bases short, with 7 bases between. CDR3 in amino acids: CASSLGRISYEQYF. DNA for the CDR3: TGTGCCAGCAGCTTAGGCAGGATCTCCTACGAGCAGTACTTC. Combining the CDR3 with reference TRBV7-2 and TRBJ2-7 gives the whole variable domain GAGVSQSPSNKVTEKGKDVELRCDPISGHTALYWYRQSLGQGLEFLIYFQGNSAPDKSGLPSDRFSAERTGGSVSTLTIQRTQQEDSAVYLCASSLGRISYEQYFGPGTRLTVT.

The genes are TRBV13 and TRBJ2-5; no definite D call. Trimming shortened V by 4 bases and J by 7 bases, and 10 bases separated the two germline ends. Looked up from germline, CDR1 is PRHDT and CDR2 is FYEKMQ (reference sequence). This CDR3 comprises 12 residues. The chain's CDR3 is CASSSLEGTQYF. The CDR3 region has the DNA TGTGCCAGCAGCTCTTTAGAAGGGACCCAGTACTTC.

V usage is TRBV6-5 and J usage is TRBJ2-7, with D unclear. Germline CDR1 is MNHEY and CDR2 is SVGAGI. The CDR3 has 13 residues. Between the trimmed V and J ends, which lost 3 bases and 0 bases, there was a span of 6 bases. This CDR3 reads CASSYAASYEQYF. The CDR3 DNA is TGTGCCAGCAGTTATGCAGCCTCCTACGAGCAGTACTTC.

The rearrangement uses TRBV9 and TRBJ2-1, with TRBD2 as a possible D gene (6 bases). Germline V gene data show CDR1 as SGDLS and CDR2 as YYNGEE. V lost 1 base and J 7 bases, leaving 12 bases between the germline ends. There are 14 residues in the CDR3. CDR3: CASSVRLARNEQFF. The CDR3 DNA sequence: TGTGCCAGCAGCGTAAGGCTAGCGCGGAATGAGCAGTTCTTC.

The V call is TRBV27, the J call TRBJ1-1; D gene ambiguous. Trimming left V 2 bases short and J 2 bases short, with 6 bases between. Germline lookup yields CDR1 MNHEY and CDR2 SMNVEV (reference sequence). The CDR3 loop spans 13 amino acids. CDR3 nucleotide sequence: TGTGCCAGCAGTTTACGGAGAAACACTGAAGCTTTCTTT. Amino acid sequence: CASSLRRNTEAFF.

This clone appeared once. The genes are TRBV5-1 and TRBJ2-7; D gene uncertain. Germline V gene lookup returns CDR1 SGHRS and CDR2 YFSETQ. Trimming left V 4 bases short and J 0 bases short, with 11 bases between. CDR3 length: 14 amino acids. The CDR3 sequence: CASSVTGDSYEQYF. The CDR3 DNA sequence: TGCGCCAGCAGCGTTACTGGGGACTCCTACGAGCAGTACTTC.

This clone has only one observation. The chain uses TRBV27 and TRBJ2-4; 9 positions agree with TRBD1. The germline CDR1 and CDR2 sequences are MNHEY and SMNVEV (reference sequence). There are 16 residues in the CDR3. V lost 5 bases to trimming and J lost 2 bases; unmatched junction nucleotides: 7. The CDR3 protein is CASSPRTGVPKNIQYF. In DNA, the CDR3 is TGTGCCAGCAGTCCGCGGACAGGGGTCCCCAAAAACATTCAGTACTTC.

The rearrangement joins TRBV7-9 to TRBJ2-2; 9 bases line up with TRBD2. Germline trimming cut 4 bases from V and 7 bases from J; bases unmatched to any gene: 4. CDR1 and CDR2 from the germline V gene are SEHNR and FQNEAQ (reference sequence). The CDR3 has 14 amino acids. DNA for the CDR3: TGTGCCAGCAGCTCCGGGACTAGCATCGGGGAGCTGTTTTTT. It translates to CASSSGTSIGELFF.

The V gene is TRBV28, the J gene TRBJ1-6; maybe TRBD1 (5 bases). The germline V gene encodes CDR1 MDHEN and CDR2 SYDVKM. The CDR3 loop spans 15 amino acids. Trimming shortened V by 4 bases and J by 8 bases, and 15 bases separated the two germline ends. The CDR3 sequence: CASSSGIRSYSPLHF. The DNA for the CDR3 is TGTGCCAGCAGTTCAGGGATCCGATCCTATTCACCCCTCCACTTT.

The genes are TRBV15 and TRBJ2-1; TRBD2 is a possible D gene (5 bases). The CDR3 is 14 residues long. The germline CDR1 and CDR2 sequences are LNHNV and YYDKDF (reference sequence). V dropped 5 bases and J dropped 5 bases, with 13 bases sitting between them. In nucleotides, the CDR3 is TGTGCCACCAGCGGTGAGACTACAAACAATGAGCAGTTCTTC. Its protein is CATSGETTNNEQFF.

This chain uses TRBV19 with TRBJ1-1; D possibly corresponds to TRBD1 (5 bases). V was shortened by 8 bases and J by 2 bases, with 9 bases between the two germline ends. Germline CDR1 reads LNHDA; CDR2 reads SQIVND (reference sequence). The CDR3 extends over 12 amino acids. The CDR3 DNA sequence: TGTGCCAGTGCTCAGGGAAACACTGAAGCTTTCTTT. This sequence encodes CASAQGNTEAFF.

The V call is TRBV5-1, the J call TRBJ2-5, with D tentatively TRBD1 (5 bases). The tail of the sequence fits TRBJ2-7 better, so the J call may be wrong. CDR1 is SGHRS, CDR2 YFSETQ, per germline. The CDR3 runs 16 residues. The DNA of the CDR3 is TGCGCCAGCAGCCTGCTGAGGCAGGGCAGTACCTACGAGCAGTACTTC. It is translated as CASSLLRQGSTYEQYF.

The gene calls are TRBV28 and TRBJ1-5; 7 bases are shared with TRBD1. Unmatched junction bases numbered 23, after V lost 6 bases and J lost 9 bases. The CDR3 is made up of 18 amino acids. The germline V gene has CDR1 MDHEN and CDR2 SYDVKM. CDR3 in DNA: TGTGCCAGCAGCTTTGGGGACGACAGGGCCCTAATCAACCCGCCCCAGCATTTT. Amino acid sequence: CASSFGDDRALINPPQHF.

The chain recombines TRBV7-9 with TRBJ1-5; weak D call: TRBD1 (5 bases). Trimming shortened V by 5 bases and J by 8 bases, and 10 bases separated the two germline ends. Germline V gives CDR1 SEHNR, CDR2 FQNEAQ (reference sequence). This CDR3 is 12 amino acids long. The CDR3: CASSEGTEPQHF. CDR3 bases: TGTGCCAGCAGCGAAGGGACGGAGCCCCAGCATTTT.

The V call is TRBV9, the J call TRBJ2-2, with D perhaps matching TRBD2 (6 bases). V was pared by 4 bases and J by 2 bases, with 9 bases between. CDR3 length: 14 residues. Germline CDR1 and CDR2: SGDLS and YYNGEE. CDR3 residues: CASSQDYNTGELFF. In DNA, the CDR3 is TGTGCCAGCAGCCAGGACTATAACACCGGGGAGCTGTTTTTT.